This T cell receptor (beta chain) was documented in a study of cytomegalovirus exposure and HLA in healthy donors. In germline, CDR1 is MNHEY, CDR2 SMNVEV (reference sequence). V lost 4 bases to trimming and J lost 0 bases, with 10 bases between them. The CDR3 has 14 residues. General observations from the study: Analysis was carried out at a later point, and it linked a missense DCLRE1C variant to TCR beta V- and J-gene trimming.

About this clone itself: Its target is unknown.

The PCR was carried out with 60 Vbeta primers and 13 Jbeta primers. Profiled with immunoSEQ multiplex PCR; TCRdb holds only in-frame clones, not every one. The table shows about 190,000 clones, with 80% to 90% occurring only once. This receptor was taken from a man aged 25-45 years in good health and CMV-seronegative. Specimen: PBMCs. This chain links TRBV27 with TRBJ2-7, with TRBD1 as a possible D gene (7 bases). Here the CDR3 DNA reads TGTGCCAGCAGTTGGAGGGACAGCTCCTACGAGCAGTACTTC. Translating gives CASSWRDSSYEQYF.